The sequence of this T cell receptor (beta chain) was determined in a study of CD8 T cells in Susac syndrome. RNA amounts of 0.5 to 1 ug underwent reverse transcription with random hexamers. It was immunoSEQ multiplex PCR that amplified TCR beta CDR3 across 54 Vbeta and 13 Jbeta. TCRdb re-called the immunoSEQ multiplex PCR reads through MiXCR, storing one row per CDR3 protein. Of some 190,000 distinct CDR3 sequences in the sample, roughly 96% were seen once. Study-wide points: In its TCR sequencing and HLA analysis, the study acknowledged that the number of individuals was relatively small.

V was pared by 5 bases and J by 5 bases, with 8 bases of the junction left unmatched. CDR1 is MNHEY, CDR2 SMNVEV, per germline (reference sequence). The CDR3 consists of 14 residues. To note about this clonotype: No antigen is known for it.

The receptor comes from a human donor in good health. V gene TRBV27 combines with J gene TRBJ2-5; 7 bases match TRBD1. Input material: CD4+ T cells from PBMCs. Here the CDR3 DNA reads TGTGCCAGCAGTGCCGGGACAGTCCGGGAGACCCAGTACTTC. This encodes CASSAGTVRETQYF.